This is a list of T cell receptor beta chains from one sample in a study of T cells in localized non-small cell lung cancer. Profiled with immunoSEQ multiplex PCR; TCRdb holds only in-frame clones, not every one. The sample has about 33,000 clones, around 77% seen once. Specimen: peripheral blood, collected before any cancer treatment. The source is a male donor at least 60 years old with stage III squamous cell lung carcinoma. Both conserved end residues are part of each CDR3. D genes are given only for firm matches. Rows give clone size only sometimes, using once, few, many, or a class for an expanded clone.

clone size	D gene	V gene	J gene	CDR3 protein	CDR3 DNA
once	NA	TRBV2	TRBJ2-3	CASSVGGQTDTQYF	TGTGCCAGCAGTGTTGGGGGGCAAACAGATACGCAGTATTTT
NA	TRBD1	TRBV18	TRBJ2-1	CASSPTGQGQFF	TGTGCCAGCTCCCCCACGGGACAGGGTCAGTTCTTC
NA	TRBD2	TRBV5-4	TRBJ2-5	CASSKGLAEQETQYF	TGTGCCAGCAGCAAGGGACTAGCGGAACAAGAGACCCAGTACTTC
few	TRBD1	TRBV9	TRBJ1-3	CASSSTGDSGNTIYF	TGTGCCAGCAGCTCGACAGGGGACTCTGGAAACACCATATATTTT
NA	NA	TRBV30	TRBJ1-4	CAWSEYGAGEKLFF	TGTGCCTGGAGTGAGTACGGGGCGGGTGAAAAACTGTTTTTT
NA	TRBD2	TRBV7-8	TRBJ2-4	CASSLLAGAAKNIQYF	TGTGCCAGCAGCTTACTAGCGGGAGCAGCCAAAAACATTCAGTACTTC
NA	NA	TRBV30	TRBJ1-4	CAWSVIGEKLFF	TGTGCCTGGAGTGTAATAGGGGAAAAACTGTTTTTT
few	NA	TRBV2	TRBJ1-2	CADRDPRNDGYTF	TGTGCCGACCGGGACCCCCGGAACGATGGCTACACCTTC
NA	NA	TRBV5-6	TRBJ1-1	CASRGRENTEAFF	TGTGCCAGCCGGGGTCGGGAGAACACTGAAGCTTTCTTT
NA	NA	TRBV7-9	TRBJ2-2	CASSLMTANTGELFF	TGTGCCAGCAGCTTAATGACGGCGAACACCGGGGAGCTGTTTTTT
NA	NA	TRBV6-7	TRBJ2-3	CASSYIGDTQYF	TGTGCCAGCAGCTACATCGGAGATACGCAGTATTTT
few	TRBD1	TRBV19	TRBJ2-1	CASSIRQGTVLFNEQFF	TGTGCCAGTAGTATCCGACAGGGGACAGTGCTCTTCAATGAGCAGTTCTTC
NA	NA	TRBV5-6	TRBJ2-3	CASSWDAGYSTDTQYF	TGTGCCAGCAGCTGGGACGCAGGCTATAGCACAGATACGCAGTATTTT
NA	NA	TRBV4-2	TRBJ2-1	CASSQDPGRGDNEQFF	TGTGCCAGCAGCCAAGATCCGGGCAGGGGGGACAATGAGCAGTTCTTC
NA	NA	TRBV19	TRBJ1-1	CASSIDQGGSEAFF	TGTGCCAGTAGTATAGATCAAGGAGGGAGTGAAGCTTTCTTT
NA	NA	TRBV5-1	TRBJ1-2	CASSMTGLLGDYGYTF	TGCGCCAGCAGCATGACAGGTCTGCTCGGGGACTATGGCTACACCTTC
NA	NA	TRBV7-9	TRBJ2-1	CASSLVGYNEQFF	TGTGCCAGCAGCTTAGTGGGCTACAATGAGCAGTTCTTC
once	NA	TRBV6-6	TRBJ1-2	CASHTSYGYTF	TGTGCCAGCCACACATCATATGGCTACACCTTC
NA	TRBD1	TRBV18	TRBJ2-1	CASSRTGLREQFF	TGTGCCAGCTCACGGACAGGGTTACGGGAGCAGTTCTTC
few	TRBD2	TRBV28	TRBJ2-7	CASTELGLAKNSYEQYF	TGTGCCAGCACCGAGCTGGGACTAGCGAAAAACTCCTACGAGCAGTACTTC
NA	NA	TRBV29-1	TRBJ2-1	CSVRTTYNEQFF	TGCAGCGTCAGGACGACCTACAATGAGCAGTTCTTC
NA	NA	TRBV7-8	TRBJ2-7	CASSLSLAPRDEQYF	TGTGCCAGCAGCTTAAGTCTAGCTCCCCGCGACGAGCAGTACTTC
NA	NA	TRBV14	TRBJ2-1	CASSQEGEQFF	TGTGCCAGCAGCCAAGAAGGTGAGCAGTTCTTC
NA	TRBD2	TRBV29-1	TRBJ2-7	CSASAGVDEQYF	TGCAGCGCCTCAGCGGGAGTCGACGAGCAGTACTTC
NA	NA	TRBV4-1	TRBJ1-2	CASSQDSLYGYTF	TGCGCCAGCAGCCAAGACAGCCTCTATGGCTACACCTTC
few	NA	TRBV7-2	TRBJ1-6	CASSLNINSPLHF	TGTGCCAGCAGCTTAAACATCAACTCACCCCTCCACTTT
NA	NA	TRBV6-5	TRBJ1-1	CASSYSMANTEAFF	TGTGCCAGCAGTTACTCAATGGCGAACACTGAAGCTTTCTTT
NA	NA	TRBV30	TRBJ2-3	CAWSPFGATGSTDTQYF	TGTGCCTGGAGTCCCTTTGGGGCCACAGGTAGCACAGATACGCAGTATTTT
few	NA	TRBV18	TRBJ2-2	CASSPEYTGELFF	TGTGCCAGCTCACCTGAGTACACCGGGGAGCTGTTTTTT
NA	NA	TRBV6-5	TRBJ2-1	CASTPTGPSYNEQFF	TGTGCCAGCACCCCGACAGGTCCCTCTTACAATGAGCAGTTCTTC
few	NA	TRBV7-3	TRBJ1-1	CASSLRYLYTEAFF	TGTGCCAGCAGCTTACGGTACCTGTACACTGAAGCTTTCTTT
NA	NA	TRBV25-1	TRBJ1-4	CASSEVWDNEKLFF	TGTGCCAGCAGTGAGGTCTGGGACAATGAAAAACTGTTTTTT
few	NA	TRBV5-6	TRBJ1-1	CASSLADENTEAFF	TGTGCCAGCAGCTTGGCCGATGAGAACACTGAAGCTTTCTTT
NA	NA	TRBV6-5	TRBJ1-5	CASSTPGGNPQHF	TGTGCCAGCAGTACCCCCGGGGGCAACCCCCAGCATTTT
few	TRBD1	TRBV2	TRBJ2-3	CASRGDSTTDTQYF	TGTGCCAGCAGAGGGGACAGCACCACAGATACGCAGTATTTT
NA	TRBD1	TRBV6-6	TRBJ2-5	CASSQTGAETQYF	TGTGCCAGCAGTCAAACAGGGGCGGAGACCCAGTACTTC
few	NA	TRBV6-5	TRBJ1-2	CASSYGRGVGGYTF	TGTGCCAGCAGTTACGGGCGGGGGGTAGGTGGCTACACCTTC
NA	NA	TRBV19	TRBJ1-5	CASSGAASNQPQHF	TGTGCCAGTAGTGGGGCAGCTAGCAATCAGCCCCAGCATTTT
NA	TRBD1	TRBV10-3	TRBJ1-2	CAISESGTGVYGYTF	TGTGCCATCAGTGAGTCTGGGACAGGTGTCTATGGCTACACCTTC
few	NA	TRBV2	TRBJ2-7	CASRGEIYEQYF	TGTGCCAGCAGAGGGGAAATATACGAGCAGTACTTC
NA	NA	TRBV30	TRBJ2-3	CAWSVEGFDTQYF	TGTGCCTGGAGTGTAGAGGGGTTTGATACGCAGTATTTT
once	NA	TRBV19	TRBJ1-2	CASSPLTVVYGYTF	TGTGCCAGTAGTCCTCTGACCGTTGTCTATGGCTACACCTTC